Here is one T cell receptor (beta chain) with its context. These data belong to a study of T cell changes during pregnancy in multiple sclerosis. TCRdb keeps only in-frame clones here, not all; method: immunoSEQ multiplex PCR. Of 30,000 or so clones in the sample, roughly 87% were seen once. This CDR3 is built from 16 residues. Germline values: CDR1 MGHRA, CDR2 YSYEKL. J was trimmed by 6 bases and V by 5 bases; bases with no gene match: 9. Sample: CD8+ T cells from peripheral blood mononuclear cells, taken in the first trimester of pregnancy. The clonotype originates from a female donor with multiple sclerosis, enrolled in a pregnancy study. V and J are TRBV4-1 and TRBJ2-1; the match to TRBD2 covers 11 bases. The CDR3 region is CASSSPGLAVRNEQFF. The CDR3 coding sequence is TGCGCCAGCAGCAGCCCGGGACTAGCGGTTCGCAATGAGCAGTTCTTC.